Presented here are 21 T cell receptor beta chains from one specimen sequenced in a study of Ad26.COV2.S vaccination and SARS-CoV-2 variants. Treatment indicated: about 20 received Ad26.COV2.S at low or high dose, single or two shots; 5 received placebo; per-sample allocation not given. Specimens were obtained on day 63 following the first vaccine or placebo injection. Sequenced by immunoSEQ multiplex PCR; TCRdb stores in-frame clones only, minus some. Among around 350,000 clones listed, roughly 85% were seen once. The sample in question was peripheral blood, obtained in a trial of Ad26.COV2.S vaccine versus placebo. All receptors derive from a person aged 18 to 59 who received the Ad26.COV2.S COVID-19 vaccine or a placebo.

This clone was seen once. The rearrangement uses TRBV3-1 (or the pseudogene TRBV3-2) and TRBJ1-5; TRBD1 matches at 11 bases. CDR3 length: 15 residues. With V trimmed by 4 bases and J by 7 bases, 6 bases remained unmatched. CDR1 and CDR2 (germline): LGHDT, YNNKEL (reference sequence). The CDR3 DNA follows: TGTGCCAGCAGCCTCGGACAGGGGGCAGGGCAGCCCCAGCATTTT. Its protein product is CASSLGQGAGQPQHF.

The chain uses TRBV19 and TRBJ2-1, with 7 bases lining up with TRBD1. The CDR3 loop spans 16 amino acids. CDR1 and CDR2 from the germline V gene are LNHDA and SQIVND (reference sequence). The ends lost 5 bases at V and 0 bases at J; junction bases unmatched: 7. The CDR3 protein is CASSLTGTVSYNEQFF. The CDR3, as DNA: TGTGCCAGTAGTTTGACCGGGACAGTCTCCTACAATGAGCAGTTCTTC.

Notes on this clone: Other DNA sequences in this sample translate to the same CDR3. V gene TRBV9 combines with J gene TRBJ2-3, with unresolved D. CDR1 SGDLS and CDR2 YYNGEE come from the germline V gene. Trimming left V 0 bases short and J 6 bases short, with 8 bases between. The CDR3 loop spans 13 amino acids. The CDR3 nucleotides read TGTGCCAGCAGCGTAGGCTCGCCTGATACGCAGTATTTT. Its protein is CASSVGSPDTQYF.

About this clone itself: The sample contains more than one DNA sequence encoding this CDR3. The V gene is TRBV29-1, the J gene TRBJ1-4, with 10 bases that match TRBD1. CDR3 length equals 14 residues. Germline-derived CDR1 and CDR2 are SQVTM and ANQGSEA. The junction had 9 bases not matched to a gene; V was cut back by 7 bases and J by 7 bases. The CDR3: CSAARQGATEKLFF. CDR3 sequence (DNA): TGCAGCGCAGCCAGACAGGGGGCGACTGAAAAACTGTTTTTT. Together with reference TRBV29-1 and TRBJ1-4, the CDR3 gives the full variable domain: SAVISQKPSRDICQRGTSLTIQCQVDSQVTMMFWYRQQPGQSLTLIATANQGSEATYESGFVIDKFPISRPNLTFSTLTVSNMSPEDSSIYLCSAARQGATEKLFFGSGTQLSVL.

CDR3 nucleotide sequence: TGTGCCAGCAGCTTGAGAACTGACAGCTCCTACAATGAGCAGTTCTTC. Translating it yields CASSLRTDSSYNEQFF. This chain joins TRBV11-2 and TRBJ2-1, with D perhaps TRBD1 (5 bases). Looked up from germline, CDR1 is SGHAT and CDR2 is FQNNGV. The V gene lost 3 bases and the J gene lost 0 bases, with 12 bases spanning the gap. The CDR3 runs to 16 residues.

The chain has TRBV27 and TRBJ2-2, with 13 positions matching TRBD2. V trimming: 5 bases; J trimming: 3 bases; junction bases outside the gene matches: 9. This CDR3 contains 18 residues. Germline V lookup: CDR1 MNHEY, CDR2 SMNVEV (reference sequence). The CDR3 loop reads CASSPLGLAGPHTGELFF. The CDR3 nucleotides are TGTGCCAGCAGTCCCTTGGGACTAGCGGGACCCCACACCGGGGAGCTGTTTTTT.

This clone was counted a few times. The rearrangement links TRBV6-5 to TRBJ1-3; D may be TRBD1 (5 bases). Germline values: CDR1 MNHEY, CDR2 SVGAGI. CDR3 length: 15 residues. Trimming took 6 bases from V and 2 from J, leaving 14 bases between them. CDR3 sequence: CASSLSGPPGNTIYF. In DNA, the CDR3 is TGTGCCAGCAGCCTCTCAGGGCCCCCTGGAAACACCATATATTTT.

The CDR3 DNA reads TGCGCCAGCAGCTTGGAAGGGCAGGGGGTCAAGACCCAGTACTTC. This gives the protein CASSLEGQGVKTQYF. The rearrangement uses TRBV5-1 and TRBJ2-5, with 7 positions matching TRBD1. Germline values: CDR1 SGHRS, CDR2 YFSETQ. The CDR3 loop spans 15 amino acids. The V and J ends lost 0 bases and 6 bases, in that order; junction bases with no gene match: 8.

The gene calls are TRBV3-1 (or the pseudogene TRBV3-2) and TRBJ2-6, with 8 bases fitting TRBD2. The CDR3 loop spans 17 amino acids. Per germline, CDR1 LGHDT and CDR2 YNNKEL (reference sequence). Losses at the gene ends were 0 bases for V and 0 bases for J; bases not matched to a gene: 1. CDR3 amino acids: CASSQDGTSSGANVLTF. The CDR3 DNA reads TGTGCCAGCAGCCAAGATGGGACTAGCTCTGGGGCCAACGTCCTGACTTTC.

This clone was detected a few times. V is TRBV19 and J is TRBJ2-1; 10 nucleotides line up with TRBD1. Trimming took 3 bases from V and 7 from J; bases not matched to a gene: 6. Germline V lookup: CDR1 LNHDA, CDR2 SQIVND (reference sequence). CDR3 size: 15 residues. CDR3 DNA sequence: TGTGCCAGTAGTATCACCGGGACAGGGGCAAATGAGCAGTTCTTC. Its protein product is CASSITGTGANEQFF.

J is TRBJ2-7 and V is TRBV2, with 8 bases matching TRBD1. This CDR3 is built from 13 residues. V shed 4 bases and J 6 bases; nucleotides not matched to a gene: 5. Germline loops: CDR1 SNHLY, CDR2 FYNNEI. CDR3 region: CASSVDRVSEQYF. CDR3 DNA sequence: TGTGCCAGCAGTGTGGACAGGGTTAGCGAGCAGTACTTC.

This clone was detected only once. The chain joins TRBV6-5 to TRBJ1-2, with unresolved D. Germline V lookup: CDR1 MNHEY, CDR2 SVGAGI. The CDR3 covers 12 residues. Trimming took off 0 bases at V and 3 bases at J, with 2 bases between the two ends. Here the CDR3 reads CASSYSDYGYTF. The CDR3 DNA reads TGTGCCAGCAGTTACTCGGACTATGGCTACACCTTC.

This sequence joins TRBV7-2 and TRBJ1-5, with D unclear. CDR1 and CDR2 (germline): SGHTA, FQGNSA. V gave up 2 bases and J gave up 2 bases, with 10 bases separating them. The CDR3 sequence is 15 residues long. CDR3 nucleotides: TGTGCCAGCAGCTTACTGGTAGGAGGCAATCAGCCCCAGCATTTT. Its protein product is CASSLLVGGNQPQHF.

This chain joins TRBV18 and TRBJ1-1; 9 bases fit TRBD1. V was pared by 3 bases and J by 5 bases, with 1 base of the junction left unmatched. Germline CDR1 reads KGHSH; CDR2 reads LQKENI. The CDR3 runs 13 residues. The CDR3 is CASSPTGGTEAFF. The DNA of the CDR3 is TGTGCCAGCTCACCGACAGGGGGAACTGAAGCTTTCTTT.

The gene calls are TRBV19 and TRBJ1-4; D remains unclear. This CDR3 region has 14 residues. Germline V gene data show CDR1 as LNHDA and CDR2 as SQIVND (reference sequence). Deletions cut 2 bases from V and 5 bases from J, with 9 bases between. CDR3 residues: CASSIFRLNEKLFF. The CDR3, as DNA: TGTGCCAGTAGTATATTTCGTCTAAATGAAAAACTGTTTTTT.

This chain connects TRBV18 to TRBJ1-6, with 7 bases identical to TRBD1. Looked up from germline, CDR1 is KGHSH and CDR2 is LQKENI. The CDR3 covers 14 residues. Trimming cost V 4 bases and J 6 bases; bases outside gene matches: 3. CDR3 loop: CASSQGQFNSPLHF. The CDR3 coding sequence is TGTGCCAGCTCACAGGGACAGTTTAATTCACCCCTCCACTTT.

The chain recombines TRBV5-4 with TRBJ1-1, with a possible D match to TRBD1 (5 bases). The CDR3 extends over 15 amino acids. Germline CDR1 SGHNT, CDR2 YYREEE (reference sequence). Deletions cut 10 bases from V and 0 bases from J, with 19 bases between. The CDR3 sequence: CAERRPGAMNTEAFF. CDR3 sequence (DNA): TGTGCCGAAAGGCGGCCCGGGGCTATGAACACTGAAGCTTTCTTT.

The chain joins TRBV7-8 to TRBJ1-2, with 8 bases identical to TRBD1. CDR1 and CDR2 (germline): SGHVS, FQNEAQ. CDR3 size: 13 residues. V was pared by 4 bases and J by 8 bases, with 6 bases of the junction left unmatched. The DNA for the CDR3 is TGTGCCAGCAGCTCAGGACAGGGACGGGGCTACACCTTC. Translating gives CASSSGQGRGYTF.

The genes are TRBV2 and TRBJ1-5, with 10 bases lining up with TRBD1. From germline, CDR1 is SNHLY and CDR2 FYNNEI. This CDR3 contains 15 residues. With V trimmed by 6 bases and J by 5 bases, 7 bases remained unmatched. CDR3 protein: CASRARTGGDQPQHF. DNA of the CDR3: TGTGCCAGCAGAGCCAGGACAGGGGGAGATCAGCCCCAGCATTTT.

The CDR3 DNA reads as TGCGCCAGCAGCTTGGACCTAGCGGCCTCCAATGAGCAGTTCTTC. Protein: CASSLDLAASNEQFF. The genes are TRBV5-1 and TRBJ2-1, with 7 bases aligning to TRBD2. J was trimmed by 6 bases and V by 0 bases; bases with no gene match: 6. Germline-derived CDR1 and CDR2 are SGHRS and YFSETQ. The CDR3 has 15 amino acids.

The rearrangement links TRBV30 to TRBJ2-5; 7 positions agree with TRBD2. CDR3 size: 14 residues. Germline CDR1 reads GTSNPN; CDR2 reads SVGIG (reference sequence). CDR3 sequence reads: CAGSLREFRETQYF. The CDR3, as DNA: TGTGCTGGGAGCCTGCGGGAGTTTCGAGAGACCCAGTACTTC.